This TCR beta chain was recovered during a study of T cell responses to AZD1222 COVID-19 vaccine. Germline values: CDR1 MNHEY, CDR2 SVGAGI. The CDR3 has 15 amino acids. Trimming cost V 7 bases and J 2 bases; bases outside gene matches: 4. The method was immunoSEQ multiplex PCR; TCRdb's version includes in-frame clones alone and lacks a portion of them. The repertoire holds more than 95,000 clones, with about 90% as singletons. The rearrangement links TRBV6-5 to TRBJ1-5, with 11 bases that match TRBD1. The receptor was isolated from an adult in good health. Sequences were derived from peripheral blood, sampled on day 0 of AZD1222 vaccination. Written as DNA, the CDR3 is TGTGCCAGCAAACGGACAGGGGGCGGCAATCAGCCCCAGCATTTT. This sequence encodes CASKRTGGGNQPQHF.